This is a list of T cell receptor beta chains from one sample in a study of blood T cells in healthy people across ages. TCRdb re-analysed the 5' RACE reads in MiXCR, keeping a single row per CDR3 protein. The sample lists around 800,000 distinct CDR3 sequences; about 26% were seen once. The sample was also reused in another study, on T cells of mothers and their children.

Material: blood. The receptors derive from a boy younger than 18 in good health. Both conserved end residues are trimmed from each CDR3. The order of the fields is CDR3 length, clone size, V gene, CDR3 protein. Some rows have no size entry. The others give once, few or many, or a class for an expanded clone.

cdr3_length: 12; clone_size: few; v_call: TRBV4-1; cdr3_aa: ASSQVGLHNEQF
cdr3_length: 11; clone_size: -; v_call: TRBV10-2; cdr3_aa: ASSESRPYEQY
cdr3_length: 11; clone_size: few; v_call: TRBV5-8; cdr3_aa: ASSPDGEQPQH
cdr3_length: 15; clone_size: -; v_call: TRBV14; cdr3_aa: ASSQDGWGQSGTEAF
cdr3_length: 12; clone_size: -; v_call: TRBV14; cdr3_aa: ASSPHPRNEKLF
cdr3_length: 11; clone_size: -; v_call: TRBV4-1; cdr3_aa: ASSLNQGSEQY
cdr3_length: 11; clone_size: -; v_call: TRBV4-1; cdr3_aa: ASSVHRGNEQY
cdr3_length: 13; clone_size: -; v_call: TRBV5-4; cdr3_aa: ASSLGTGTFTEQY
cdr3_length: 13; clone_size: -; v_call: TRBV30; cdr3_aa: AWSVPRTGPTRYT
cdr3_length: 13; clone_size: few; v_call: TRBV6-5; cdr3_aa: ASSYIQRAYNEQF
cdr3_length: 9; clone_size: few; v_call: TRBV29-1; cdr3_aa: SVRANTEAF
cdr3_length: 11; clone_size: few; v_call: TRBV28; cdr3_aa: ASSSTGRETQY
cdr3_length: 14; clone_size: -; v_call: TRBV12-3/TRBV12-4; cdr3_aa: ASSLERGSLFTEAF
cdr3_length: 10; clone_size: -; v_call: TRBV28; cdr3_aa: ASSQGPAEQY
cdr3_length: 14; clone_size: -; v_call: TRBV6-1; cdr3_aa: ASRRQVMAPQETQY
cdr3_length: 12; clone_size: -; v_call: TRBV6-1; cdr3_aa: ASSGDRGYYEQY
cdr3_length: 12; clone_size: -; v_call: TRBV20-1; cdr3_aa: SARGTTNTGELF
cdr3_length: 12; clone_size: -; v_call: TRBV3-1; cdr3_aa: ASSQGNINNEQF
cdr3_length: 11; clone_size: -; v_call: TRBV10-1; cdr3_aa: ATQPNQKDEQY
cdr3_length: 9; clone_size: few; v_call: TRBV20-1; cdr3_aa: SARDLGTQY
cdr3_length: 11; clone_size: -; v_call: TRBV10-3; cdr3_aa: AIREGVDYEQY
cdr3_length: 13; clone_size: -; v_call: TRBV5-1; cdr3_aa: ASSLGDRPLYGYT
cdr3_length: 13; clone_size: -; v_call: TRBV5-1; cdr3_aa: ASSLGQPISYEQY
cdr3_length: 14; clone_size: -; v_call: TRBV4-1; cdr3_aa: ASSQEEGSFYNEQF
cdr3_length: 11; clone_size: -; v_call: TRBV6-1; cdr3_aa: ASSVGVRETQY
cdr3_length: 12; clone_size: once; v_call: TRBV7-8; cdr3_aa: AGSQGFSTDTQY
cdr3_length: 14; clone_size: -; v_call: TRBV27; cdr3_aa: ASSFRLGVLDEKLF
cdr3_length: 14; clone_size: -; v_call: TRBV5-1; cdr3_aa: ASSLVPVSGNTEAF
cdr3_length: 10; clone_size: -; v_call: TRBV20-1; cdr3_aa: SARVGQGSPD
cdr3_length: 14; clone_size: -; v_call: TRBV24-1; cdr3_aa: ATSDAWTGFRNEQF
cdr3_length: 10; clone_size: few; v_call: TRBV10-3; cdr3_aa: AISLTGAEAF
cdr3_length: 11; clone_size: few; v_call: TRBV12-3/TRBV12-4; cdr3_aa: ASSSSRTDTQY
cdr3_length: 12; clone_size: -; v_call: TRBV5-1; cdr3_aa: ASSPQGLNNEQF
cdr3_length: 13; clone_size: -; v_call: TRBV12-3/TRBV12-4; cdr3_aa: ASSNWSSGGKTQY
cdr3_length: 12; clone_size: few; v_call: TRBV12-3/TRBV12-4; cdr3_aa: ASRSRGAIDTQY
cdr3_length: 13; clone_size: -; v_call: TRBV20-1; cdr3_aa: SARSQTSSTDTQY
cdr3_length: 12; clone_size: -; v_call: TRBV24-1; cdr3_aa: ATSDPRAGNTIY
cdr3_length: 14; clone_size: few; v_call: TRBV7-9; cdr3_aa: ASSLFSGVSHLEQF
cdr3_length: 12; clone_size: few; v_call: TRBV12-3/TRBV12-4; cdr3_aa: ASRPGIFNEKLF
cdr3_length: 13; clone_size: -; v_call: TRBV3-1; cdr3_aa: ASSQDMSRFHEQF
cdr3_length: 13; clone_size: -; v_call: TRBV7-2; cdr3_aa: ASSPGGTFTGELF
cdr3_length: 12; clone_size: few; v_call: TRBV5-1; cdr3_aa: ASSRAFLLDEQF
cdr3_length: 12; clone_size: -; v_call: TRBV20-1; cdr3_aa: SALPGGGDNEQF
cdr3_length: 13; clone_size: -; v_call: TRBV18; cdr3_aa: ASSPTRDGHPEQY
cdr3_length: 14; clone_size: -; v_call: TRBV10-3; cdr3_aa: AISESTRAESGKLF
cdr3_length: 11; clone_size: -; v_call: TRBV10-3; cdr3_aa: AISVPGQETQY
cdr3_length: 10; clone_size: -; v_call: TRBV28; cdr3_aa: ASSLKDYGYT
cdr3_length: 13; clone_size: -; v_call: TRBV3-1; cdr3_aa: ASSHGRGRVPEAF
cdr3_length: 12; clone_size: -; v_call: TRBV29-1; cdr3_aa: SVRGRVGIDEQY
cdr3_length: 10; clone_size: -; v_call: TRBV5-1; cdr3_aa: ASGERYNEQF
cdr3_length: 10; clone_size: few; v_call: TRBV10-2; cdr3_aa: ASGSGYYGYT